The 4 T cell receptor beta chains below come from one sample, sequenced in a study of graft-versus-host responses after intestinal transplantation. Assay: immunoSEQ multiplex PCR; the TCRdb copy retains only in-frame clones and omits some. The top ten hold roughly 3.4% of the sample, which has approximately 38,000 clones, less than 90% seen once. This specimen consisted of PBMCs, obtained about 38 months after transplant. These receptors originate from a human patient who received an intestinal transplant, so some T cells may come from the graft donor.

V and J are TRBV5-1 and TRBJ2-1; 14 bases line up with TRBD2. The ends lost 4 bases at V and 8 bases at J; junction bases unmatched: 8. CDR1 is SGHRS, CDR2 YFSETQ, per germline. The CDR3 loop spans 16 amino acids. In DNA, the CDR3 is TGCGCCAGCAGCGCGGGACTAGCGGGAGATTTCGATGAGCAGTTCTTC. Its translation: CASSAGLAGDFDEQFF.

This rearrangement joins TRBV6-5 to TRBJ2-2, with TRBD1 identical over 7 bases. Germline CDR1 MNHEY, CDR2 SVGAGI. The CDR3 extends over 15 amino acids. Trimming took 6 bases from V and 1 from J; bases not matched to a gene: 5. The CDR3 sequence: CASRFTGENTGELFF. The DNA for the CDR3 is TGTGCCAGCAGATTCACAGGGGAGAACACCGGGGAGCTGTTTTTT.

The chain carries TRBV5-1 and TRBJ1-6; D may be TRBD1 (6 bases). The CDR3 runs to 15 residues. Germline V gives CDR1 SGHRS, CDR2 YFSETQ. The V and J ends lost 3 bases and 6 bases respectively, with 13 bases between them. CDR3 coding DNA: TGCGCCAGCAGCTCCGAGGGACATGGTAATTCACCCCTCCACTTT. It translates to CASSSEGHGNSPLHF.

The J gene is TRBJ2-1, the V gene TRBV6-4; TRBD1 agrees at 9 bases. After removal of 0 bases from V and 3 bases from J, the junction contained 0 bases not matched to a gene. The length of the CDR3 is 15 residues. CDR1 is MRHNA, CDR2 SNTAGT, per germline. The CDR3 region has the DNA TGTGCCAGCAGTGACTCGACAGGGGGCTACAATGAGCAGTTCTTC. Protein product: CASSDSTGGYNEQFF.